The text below deals with one TCR beta chain. The antigen remains undetermined. J lost 7 bases, V lost 5 bases, and 12 bases had no gene match. Germline V CDR1 and CDR2: SGHKS, YYEKEE (reference sequence). This CDR3 is built from 15 residues. This specimen belongs to a study of resident and recirculating memory T cells in vitiligo. In the study overall: Epidermis came from shave biopsies of lesional and nonlesional sites, plus PBMCs. No cells were sorted; samples were homogenized just before genomic DNA extraction. General observations from the study: TCR sequences were not conserved across biopsy sites or patients.

Stability required unchanged lesions during the previous 6 months. Libraries were prepared by immunoSEQ multiplex PCR; TCRdb keeps only in-frame clonotypes and omits some of them. The table lists 75,000 to 95,000 clones, around 90% of them singletons, with about 4.8% in the top ten. The chain uses TRBV5-5 and TRBJ1-5; 7 bases align to TRBD1. The sequence derives from a male donor with vitiligo. Sequencing was carried out using blood. CDR3 region: CASSSHTGANQPQHF. DNA of the CDR3: TGTGCCAGCAGTTCCCATACAGGGGCGAACCAGCCCCAGCATTTT.